This T cell receptor beta chain is from a study of shared clonotypes between healthy human individuals. In the study overall: Three plates each covered CD4 naive and memory; CD8 naive two, CD8 memory one.

With respect to this clone: The antigen is unknown. Other DNA sequences in the same sample also yield this CDR3.

Only CD45RO-negative cells positively selected for CCR7 counted as naive CD8 cells, so terminally differentiated effector memory CD45RA+ cells were excluded. The V gene lost 2 bases and the J gene lost 0 bases, with 8 bases spanning the gap. The length of the CDR3 is 15 residues. Looked up from germline, CDR1 is MNHEY and CDR2 is SMNVEV (reference sequence). Sorted subsets were amplified in replicate PCRs using around 200 ng DNA, around 30,000 T cell genomes. Profiling relied on immunoSEQ multiplex PCR, and the TCRdb table lists in-frame clones only, not all of them. The data show over 2,000,000 clones, about 94% seen once. General study results and limits: About 5% of naive CD4 clonotypes were shared across a few donors.

The chain recombines TRBV27 with TRBJ2-1; possible D gene TRBD2, 6 bases. The sample consisted of naive CD8+ T cells from PBMCs. The receptor was derived from a man between 18 and 35 years old in good health. Some clones in this sample may be carry-over from other donors' samples. The CDR3 region has the DNA TGTGCCAGCAGTTTACGGGACTCCTCCTACAATGAGCAGTTCTTC. It codes for CASSLRDSSYNEQFF.